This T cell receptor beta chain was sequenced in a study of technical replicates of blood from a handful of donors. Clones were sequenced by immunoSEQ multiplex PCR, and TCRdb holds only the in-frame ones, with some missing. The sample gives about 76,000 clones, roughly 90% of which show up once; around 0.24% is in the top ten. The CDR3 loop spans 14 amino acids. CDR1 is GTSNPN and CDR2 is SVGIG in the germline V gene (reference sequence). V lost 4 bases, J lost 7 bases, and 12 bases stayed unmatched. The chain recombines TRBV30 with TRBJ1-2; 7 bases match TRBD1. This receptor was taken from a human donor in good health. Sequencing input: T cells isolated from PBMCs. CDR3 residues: CAWIGGMGLVGYTF. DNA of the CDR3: TGTGCCTGGATAGGGGGCATGGGCTTAGTTGGCTACACCTTC.